This T cell receptor beta chain appears in the sequencing data of a study of regulatory T cells in long-lasting Graves disease. Time point noted: persistent/refractory GD, antithyroid drugs over 5 years with positive TRAb. Making the TCR library involved RNA that had been extracted from PBMCs. Each patient gave approximately 10 milliliters of EDTA-anticoagulated peripheral blood. General study results and limits: Public clonotype sharing was higher in persistent than newly diagnosed patients. The study found lower TCR diversity in persistent Graves' patients than in newly diagnosed ones. Owing to a sample size that was small, accuracy may have been reduced.

This CDR3 is 11 amino acids long. Between the trimmed V and J ends, which lost 4 bases and 6 bases, there was a span of 9 bases. Germline V gene sequence: CDR1 SQVTM, CDR2 ANQGSEA. About this clonotype: Antigen unknown.

Building the TCR beta libraries relied on iRepertoire HTBI primers, and CDR3 regions underwent Arm-PCR. Via MiXCR, TCRdb re-called the multiplex PCR reads, giving one row per CDR3 protein. The data hold over 650,000 distinct CDR3 sequences, with 25% to 30% observed a single time. The chain has TRBV29-1 and TRBJ1-2; TRBD1 might be the D (5 bases). This receptor was obtained from a female donor with Graves disease. The sequencing used peripheral blood mononuclear cells (PBMCs), collected when the disease was refractory, from a patient treated with antithyroid drugs. CDR3 amino acids: CSVAGLDGYTF. For the CDR3, the DNA is TGCAGCGTTGCAGGGCTGGATGGCTACACCTTC.